This TCR beta chain was recovered during a study of cytomegalovirus exposure and HLA in healthy donors. Study conclusions and caveats: Immune exposure data for these donors was limited to CMV serostatus.

A note on this clone: As yet, its antigen is unknown.

Despite likely unrecorded immune exposures, the donors were nominally healthy at the time of sampling. Vbeta (60) and Jbeta (13) primers were used in the PCR. Only in-frame clones appear in the TCRdb table, and some are missing; sequencing was by immunoSEQ multiplex PCR. Among about 150,000 clones listed, just over 75% were seen once. V dropped 2 bases and J dropped 15; count of bases not matched to a gene: 11. The CDR3 has 14 amino acids. Germline V CDR1 and CDR2: MNHEY, SVGAGI. The receptor comes from a man aged 35-49 years in good health and CMV-seronegative. The chain combines TRBV6-5 with TRBJ2-1; 9 bases are shared with TRBD2. Sequenced material: PBMCs. The CDR3 spells CASSYTVAGESRFF. CDR3 bases: TGTGCCAGCAGTTACACCGTAGCGGGAGAAAGTAGGTTCTTC.